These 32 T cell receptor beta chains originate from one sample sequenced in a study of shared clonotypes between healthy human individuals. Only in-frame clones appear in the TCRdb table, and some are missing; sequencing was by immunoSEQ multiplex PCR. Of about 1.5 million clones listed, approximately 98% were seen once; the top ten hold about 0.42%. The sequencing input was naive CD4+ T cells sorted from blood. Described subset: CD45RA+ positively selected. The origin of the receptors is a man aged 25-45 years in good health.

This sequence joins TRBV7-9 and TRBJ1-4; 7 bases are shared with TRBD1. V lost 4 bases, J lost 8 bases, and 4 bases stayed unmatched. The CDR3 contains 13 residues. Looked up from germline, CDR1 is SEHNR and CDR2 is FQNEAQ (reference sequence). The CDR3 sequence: CASSSQGREKLFF. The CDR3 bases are TGTGCCAGCAGCTCACAGGGGCGAGAAAAACTGTTTTTT.

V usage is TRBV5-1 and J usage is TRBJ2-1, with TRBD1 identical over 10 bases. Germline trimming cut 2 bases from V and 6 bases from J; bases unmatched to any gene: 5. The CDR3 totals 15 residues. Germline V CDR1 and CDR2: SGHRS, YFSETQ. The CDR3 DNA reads TGCGCCAGCAGCTTAGCCGGGACAGGGGTCAATGAGCAGTTCTTC. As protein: CASSLAGTGVNEQFF.

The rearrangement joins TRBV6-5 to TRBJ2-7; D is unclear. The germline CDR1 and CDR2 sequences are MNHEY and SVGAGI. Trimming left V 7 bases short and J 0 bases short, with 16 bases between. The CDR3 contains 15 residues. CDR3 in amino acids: CASTAGDLGSYEQYF. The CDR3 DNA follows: TGTGCCAGCACCGCAGGTGACCTTGGCTCCTACGAGCAGTACTTC.

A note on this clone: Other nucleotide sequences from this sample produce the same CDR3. The CDR3 reads CASSITGELFF. CDR3 nucleotide sequence: TGTGCCAGCAGTATCACCGGGGAGCTGTTTTTT. This sequence joins TRBV6-6 and TRBJ2-2; no firm D call. V lost 5 bases to trimming and J lost 4 bases, with 2 bases between them. CDR1 is MNHNY, CDR2 SVGAGI, per germline (reference sequence). The CDR3 extends over 11 amino acids.

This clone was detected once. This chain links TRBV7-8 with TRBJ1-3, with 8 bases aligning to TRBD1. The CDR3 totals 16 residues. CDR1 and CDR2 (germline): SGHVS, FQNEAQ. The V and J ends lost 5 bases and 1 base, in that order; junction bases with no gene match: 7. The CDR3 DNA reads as TGTGCCAGCAGCCCGGACAGGGCCTGGTCTGGAAACACCATATATTTT. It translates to CASSPDRAWSGNTIYF.

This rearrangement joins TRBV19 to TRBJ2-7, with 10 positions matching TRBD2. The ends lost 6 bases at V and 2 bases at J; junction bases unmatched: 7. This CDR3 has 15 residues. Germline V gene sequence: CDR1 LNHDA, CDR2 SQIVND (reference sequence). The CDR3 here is CASSSGLAEAYEQYF. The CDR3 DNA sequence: TGTGCCAGTAGCTCCGGACTAGCGGAAGCCTACGAGCAGTACTTC.

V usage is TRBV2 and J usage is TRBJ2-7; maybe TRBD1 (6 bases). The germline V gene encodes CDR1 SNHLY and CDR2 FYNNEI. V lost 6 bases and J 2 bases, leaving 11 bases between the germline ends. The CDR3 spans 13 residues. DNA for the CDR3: TGTGCCAGCAGATGGGACACCACCTACGAGCAGTACTTC. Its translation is CASRWDTTYEQYF.

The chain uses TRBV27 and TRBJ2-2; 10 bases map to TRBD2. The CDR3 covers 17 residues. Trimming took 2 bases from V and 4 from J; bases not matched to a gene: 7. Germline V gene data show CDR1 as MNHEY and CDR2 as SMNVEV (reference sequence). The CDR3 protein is CASSLMALAGVTGELFF. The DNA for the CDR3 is TGTGCCAGCAGTTTAATGGCGCTAGCGGGAGTCACCGGGGAGCTGTTTTTT.

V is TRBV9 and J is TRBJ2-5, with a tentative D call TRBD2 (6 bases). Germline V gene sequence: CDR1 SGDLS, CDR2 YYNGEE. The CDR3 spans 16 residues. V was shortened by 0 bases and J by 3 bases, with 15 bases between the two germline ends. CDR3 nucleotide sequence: TGTGCCAGCAGCGTAGGTGTGGCGGGGATCGAAGAGACCCAGTACTTC. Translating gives CASSVGVAGIEETQYF.

This chain's CDR3 is CASSPFRGLPENQPQHF. The CDR3 region has the DNA TGTGCCAGCAGCCCCTTTCGTGGACTCCCCGAAAATCAGCCCCAGCATTTT. This chain joins TRBV7-9 and TRBJ1-5, with D uncertain. Deletions cut 5 bases from V and 4 bases from J, with 21 bases between. CDR3 length equals 17 residues. The germline V gene encodes CDR1 SEHNR and CDR2 FQNEAQ (reference sequence).

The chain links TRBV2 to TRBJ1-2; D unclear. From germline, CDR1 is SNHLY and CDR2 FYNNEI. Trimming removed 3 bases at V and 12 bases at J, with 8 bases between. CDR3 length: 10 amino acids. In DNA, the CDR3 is TGTGCCAGCAGTGAGGGCACGAACACCTTC. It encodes CASSEGTNTF.

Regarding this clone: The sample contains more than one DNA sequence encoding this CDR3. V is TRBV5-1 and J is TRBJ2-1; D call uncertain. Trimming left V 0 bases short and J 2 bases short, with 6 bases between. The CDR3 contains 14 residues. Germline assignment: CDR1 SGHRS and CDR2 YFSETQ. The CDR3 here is CASSLEGTYNEQFF. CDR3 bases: TGCGCCAGCAGCTTGGAAGGAACCTACAATGAGCAGTTCTTC.

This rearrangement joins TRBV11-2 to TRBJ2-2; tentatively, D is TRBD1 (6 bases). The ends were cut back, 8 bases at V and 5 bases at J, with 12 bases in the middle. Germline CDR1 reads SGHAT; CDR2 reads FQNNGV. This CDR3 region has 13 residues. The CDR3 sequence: CASPLRGTGELFF. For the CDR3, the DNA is TGTGCCAGCCCCCTCAGGGGTACCGGGGAGCTGTTTTTT.

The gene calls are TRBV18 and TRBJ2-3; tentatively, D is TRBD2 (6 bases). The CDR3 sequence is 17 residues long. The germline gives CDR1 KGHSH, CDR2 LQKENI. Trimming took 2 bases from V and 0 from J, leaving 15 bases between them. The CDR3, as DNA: TGTGCCAGCTCACCATTTTTAGCGGAGACTAGCACAGATACGCAGTATTTT. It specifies CASSPFLAETSTDTQYF.

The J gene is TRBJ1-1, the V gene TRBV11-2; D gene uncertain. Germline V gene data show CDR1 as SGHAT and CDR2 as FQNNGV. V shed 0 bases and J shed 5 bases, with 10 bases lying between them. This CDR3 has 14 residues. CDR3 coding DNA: TGTGCCAGCAGCTTAGAGCTGACGAGTACTGAAGCTTTCTTT. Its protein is CASSLELTSTEAFF.

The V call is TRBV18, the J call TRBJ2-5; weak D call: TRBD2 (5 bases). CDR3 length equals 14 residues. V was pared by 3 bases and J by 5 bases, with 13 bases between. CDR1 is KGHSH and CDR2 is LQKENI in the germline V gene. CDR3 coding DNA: TGTGCCAGCTCACCCAGAAGCGGCGGGGAGACCCAGTACTTC. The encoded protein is CASSPRSGGETQYF.

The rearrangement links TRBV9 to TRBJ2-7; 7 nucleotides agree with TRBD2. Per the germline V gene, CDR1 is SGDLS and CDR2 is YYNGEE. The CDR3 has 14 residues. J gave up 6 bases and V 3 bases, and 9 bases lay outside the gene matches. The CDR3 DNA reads TGTGCCAGCAGCGCCCGGGACTACCCTCTCGAGCAGTACTTC. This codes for CASSARDYPLEQYF.

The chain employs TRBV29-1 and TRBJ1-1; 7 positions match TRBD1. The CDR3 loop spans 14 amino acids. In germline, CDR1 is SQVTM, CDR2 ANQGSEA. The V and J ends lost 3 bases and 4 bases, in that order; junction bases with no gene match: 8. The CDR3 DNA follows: TGCAGCGTTGACAGGACAGGCATGAGCACTGAAGCTTTCTTT. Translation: CSVDRTGMSTEAFF.

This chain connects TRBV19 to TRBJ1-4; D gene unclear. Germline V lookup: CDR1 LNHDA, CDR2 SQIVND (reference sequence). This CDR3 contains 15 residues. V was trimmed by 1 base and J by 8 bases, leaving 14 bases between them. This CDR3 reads CASSIGGTQGEKLFF. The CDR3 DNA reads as TGTGCCAGTAGTATAGGCGGCACCCAAGGCGAAAAACTGTTTTTT.

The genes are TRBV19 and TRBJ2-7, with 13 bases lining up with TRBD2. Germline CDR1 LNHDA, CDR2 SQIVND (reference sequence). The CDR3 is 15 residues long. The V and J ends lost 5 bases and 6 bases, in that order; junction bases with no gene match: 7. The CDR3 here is CASSFGLAGVGEQYF. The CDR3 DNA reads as TGTGCCAGTAGTTTCGGACTAGCGGGAGTGGGCGAGCAGTACTTC.

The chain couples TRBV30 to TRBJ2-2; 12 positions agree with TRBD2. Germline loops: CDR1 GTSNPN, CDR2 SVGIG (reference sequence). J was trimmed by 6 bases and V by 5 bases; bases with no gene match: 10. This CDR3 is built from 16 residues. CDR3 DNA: TGTGCCTGGCATCAGACTAGCGGGAGATTGGCCGGGGAGCTGTTTTTT. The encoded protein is CAWHQTSGRLAGELFF.

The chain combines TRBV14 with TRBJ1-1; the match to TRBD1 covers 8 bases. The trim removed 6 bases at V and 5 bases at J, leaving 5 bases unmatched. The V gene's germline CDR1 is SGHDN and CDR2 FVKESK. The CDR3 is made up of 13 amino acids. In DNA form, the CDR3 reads TGTGCCAGCAGTACCAGGGGGCGGACTGAAGCTTTCTTT. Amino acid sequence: CASSTRGRTEAFF.

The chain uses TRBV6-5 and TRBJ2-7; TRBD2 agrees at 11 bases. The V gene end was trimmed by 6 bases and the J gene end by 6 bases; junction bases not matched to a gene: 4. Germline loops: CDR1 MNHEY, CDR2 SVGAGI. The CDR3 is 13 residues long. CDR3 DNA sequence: TGTGCCAGCAGCCAACTAGCGGGAGCCGAGCAGTACTTC. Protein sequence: CASSQLAGAEQYF.

CDR3 DNA: TGCGCCAGCAGCTTGTCCCCTAGCGGGGGGGGGAGGCAAGAGACCCAGTACTTC. Its translation: CASSLSPSGGGRQETQYF. The chain links TRBV5-1 to TRBJ2-5; 12 bases are a match to TRBD2. V gave up 1 base and J gave up 2 bases; unmatched junction bases: 9. The CDR3 covers 18 residues. Germline CDR1 and CDR2: SGHRS and YFSETQ.

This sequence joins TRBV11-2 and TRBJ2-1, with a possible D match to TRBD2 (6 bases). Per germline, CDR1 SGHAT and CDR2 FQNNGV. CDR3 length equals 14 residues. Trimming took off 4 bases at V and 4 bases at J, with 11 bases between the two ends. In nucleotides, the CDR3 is TGTGCCAGCAGCTACCGGGACTCTTACAATGAGCAGTTCTTC. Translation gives CASSYRDSYNEQFF.

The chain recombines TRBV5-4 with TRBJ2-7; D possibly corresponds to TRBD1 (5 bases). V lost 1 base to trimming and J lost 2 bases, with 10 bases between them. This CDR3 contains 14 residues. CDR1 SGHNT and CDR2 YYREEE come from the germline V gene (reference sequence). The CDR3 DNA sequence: TGTGCCAGCAGCTTGTTAGGGGTTACCTACGAGCAGTACTTC. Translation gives CASSLLGVTYEQYF.

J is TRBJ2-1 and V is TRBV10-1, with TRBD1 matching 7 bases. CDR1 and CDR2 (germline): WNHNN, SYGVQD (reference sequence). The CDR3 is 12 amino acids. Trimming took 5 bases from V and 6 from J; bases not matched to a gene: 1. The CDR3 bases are TGCGCCAGCAGTACAGGGGCCAATGAGCAGTTCTTC. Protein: CASSTGANEQFF.

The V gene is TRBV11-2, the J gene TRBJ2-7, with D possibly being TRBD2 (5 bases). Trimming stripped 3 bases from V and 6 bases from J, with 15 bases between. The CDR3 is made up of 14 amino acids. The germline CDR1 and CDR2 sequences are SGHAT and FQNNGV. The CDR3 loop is CASSFSAGYGEQYF. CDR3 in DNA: TGTGCCAGCAGCTTCAGCGCGGGTTATGGCGAGCAGTACTTC.

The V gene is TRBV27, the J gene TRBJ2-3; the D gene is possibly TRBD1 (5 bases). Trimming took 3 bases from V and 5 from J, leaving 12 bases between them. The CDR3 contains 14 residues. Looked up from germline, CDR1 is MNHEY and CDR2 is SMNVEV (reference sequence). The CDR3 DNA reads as TGTGCCAGCAGTTTCCCCCGCCAGGGAGATACGCAGTATTTT. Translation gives CASSFPRQGDTQYF.

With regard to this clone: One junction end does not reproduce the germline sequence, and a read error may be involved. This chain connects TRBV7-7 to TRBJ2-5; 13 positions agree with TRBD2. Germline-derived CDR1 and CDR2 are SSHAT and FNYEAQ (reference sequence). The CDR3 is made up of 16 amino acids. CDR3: CASSEGLAGSGETQYF. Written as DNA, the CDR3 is TGTGCTAGCAGCGAGGGACTAGCGGGATCCGGGGAGACCCAGTACTTC.

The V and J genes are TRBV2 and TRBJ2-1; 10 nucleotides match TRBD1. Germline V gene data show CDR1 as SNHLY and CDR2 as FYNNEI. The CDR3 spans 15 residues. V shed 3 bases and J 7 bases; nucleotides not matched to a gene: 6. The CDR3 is CASSELGQGRNEQFF. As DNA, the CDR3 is TGTGCCAGCAGTGAGTTGGGACAGGGGAGGAATGAGCAGTTCTTC.

CDR3 amino acids: CASSVASLGPNEQFF. CDR3 DNA sequence: TGTGCCAGCAGCGTAGCCTCCCTGGGCCCCAATGAGCAGTTCTTC. This chain joins TRBV9 and TRBJ2-1; D is ambiguous. V was pared by 0 bases and J by 6 bases, with 13 bases between. The CDR3 consists of 15 residues. Germline CDR1 reads SGDLS; CDR2 reads YYNGEE.